These 29 T cell receptor beta chains were all obtained from the same sample, sequenced in a study of T cells in Graves' hyperthyroidism and ophthalmopathy. Amplification of TCR beta CDR3 regions was performed using RNA transcripts as template. First-round RT-PCR targeting the TCR CDR3 was performed with the HTBI primer set. TCRdb itself ran the multiplex PCR reads through MiXCR, one entry per CDR3 protein. The sample yields about 560,000 distinct CDR3 sequences, 40% to 55% seen once. The sample comprised peripheral blood or thyroid tissue (not recorded which). These receptors were obtained from a woman younger than 30 with Graves' hyperthyroidism.

This chain links TRBV10-1 with TRBJ1-3, with 7 bases aligning to TRBD1. The germline V gene has CDR1 WNHNN and CDR2 SYGVQD (reference sequence). This CDR3 comprises 14 residues. V was pared by 6 bases and J by 0 bases, with 2 bases of the junction left unmatched. DNA of the CDR3: TGCGCCAGCAGGGGACAGCACTCTGGAAACACCATATATTTT. It translates to CASRGQHSGNTIYF.

The chain joins TRBV12-3 or TRBV12-4 to TRBJ1-5; 10 bases are a match to TRBD1. The junction had 8 bases not matched to a gene; V was cut back by 6 bases and J by 6 bases. The CDR3 is made up of 15 amino acids. CDR3 coding DNA: TGTGCCAGCAGAGCCTCCAGGACAGGGGGTCAGCCCCAGCATTTT. This sequence encodes CASRASRTGGQPQHF.

Comment on this clonotype: The conserved closing phenylalanine or tryptophan is absent in this CDR3, likely reflecting a read error. This sequence joins TRBV7-3 and TRBJ1-1; D not certain. CDR3 length: 12 residues. V lost 2 bases, J lost 7 bases, and 8 bases lay in between. Germline CDR1 and CDR2: SGHTA and FQGTGA. DNA for the CDR3: TGTGCCAGCAGCTTAGGCAGCCATGAAGCTTTCCTT. Translated, it gives CASSLGSHEAFL.

This clonotype was recorded many times. The V and J genes are TRBV19 and TRBJ1-5; D perhaps matches TRBD1 (5 bases). This CDR3 is 12 amino acids long. Trimming shortened V by 5 bases and J by 7 bases, and 9 bases separated the two germline ends. The germline V gene has CDR1 LNHDA and CDR2 SQIVND (reference sequence). CDR3 DNA sequence: TGTGCCAGTAGTCAGGGCAGGCAGCCCCAGCATTTT. Its protein product is CASSQGRQPQHF.

The V and J genes are TRBV29-1 and TRBJ1-3; tentatively, D is TRBD1 (6 bases). Germline CDR1 and CDR2: SQVTM and ANQGSEA. The length of the CDR3 is 13 residues. V was pared by 6 bases and J by 4 bases, with 13 bases between. The CDR3 protein is CSVKTGIGNTIYF. For the CDR3, the DNA is TGCAGCGTCAAAACAGGGATCGGAAACACCATATATTTT.

The gene calls are TRBV7-2 and TRBJ1-6, with TRBD1 identical over 8 bases. The CDR3 runs 12 residues. Trimming removed 5 bases from V and 15 bases from J; junction bases left unmatched: 6. Germline V gene sequence: CDR1 SGHTA, CDR2 FQGNSA. The CDR3 sequence is CASSAGTGSLHF. The DNA for the CDR3 is TGTGCCAGCAGCGCCGGGACAGGTAGCCTCCACTTT.

The V gene is TRBV25-1, the J gene TRBJ1-1; maybe TRBD1 (5 bases). Germline V CDR1 and CDR2: MGHDK, SYGVNS. This CDR3 has 12 amino acids. V lost 8 bases and J 6 bases, leaving 13 bases between the germline ends. CDR3 loop: CASSPGIPEAFF. In DNA, the CDR3 is TGTGCCAGCTCACCAGGGATCCCTGAAGCTTTCTTT.

The rearrangement links TRBV6-1 to TRBJ1-5; D is uncertain. The V gene's germline CDR1 is MNHNS and CDR2 SASEGT. V was pared by 3 bases and J by 5 bases, with 11 bases between. This CDR3 comprises 14 residues. CDR3 bases: TGTGCCAGCAGTGAGATCCGGGGTGATCAGCCCCAGCATTTT. It specifies CASSEIRGDQPQHF.

This clonotype was seen a few times. The chain has TRBV7-2 and TRBJ2-5; D remains ambiguous. The V gene lost 0 bases and the J gene lost 1 base, with 9 bases spanning the gap. This CDR3 has 15 amino acids. CDR1 and CDR2 (germline): SGHTA, FQGNSA. The CDR3 DNA follows: TGTGCCAGCAGCTTAGCACAAGAGCTCCAAGAGACCCAGTACTTC. It translates to CASSLAQELQETQYF.

CDR3 amino acids: CASSIMGETQYF. In nucleotides, the CDR3 is TGCGCCAGCAGCATAATGGGGGAGACCCAGTACTTC. V usage is TRBV5-1 and J usage is TRBJ2-5, with D unclear. Germline V gives CDR1 SGHRS, CDR2 YFSETQ. Trimming shortened V by 4 bases and J by 5 bases, and 9 bases separated the two germline ends. This CDR3 comprises 12 residues.

A remark on this clonotype: Possible read error: a much larger clone is one base away. The V gene is TRBV12-3 or TRBV12-4, the J gene TRBJ1-2; TRBD1 matches at 10 bases. V dropped 6 bases and J dropped 4; count of bases not matched to a gene: 2. The length of the CDR3 is 13 residues. As DNA, the CDR3 is TGTGCCAGCAGGGGACAGGGGCGCTATGGCTACACCTTC. Translated: CASRGQGRYGYTF.

This clonotype was picked up many times. The chain recombines TRBV29-1 with TRBJ1-1, with a weak D call TRBD1 (5 bases). Germline CDR1 reads SQVTM; CDR2 reads ANQGSEA. The V end lost 7 bases, the J end lost 0 bases, and 15 bases lay between the germline ends. The CDR3 has 14 residues. The CDR3 DNA is TGCAGCGGACGGGGGACGTCCATGAACACTGAAGCTTTCTTT. Translated: CSGRGTSMNTEAFF.

The chain uses TRBV9 and TRBJ1-1; D unclear. Trimming left V 10 bases short and J 4 bases short, with 17 bases between. Germline V CDR1 and CDR2: SGDLS, YYNGEE. There are 13 residues in the CDR3. In DNA, the CDR3 is TGTGCCGGGCCGTCCTATAGGAGCACTGAAGCTTTCTTT. Translation: CAGPSYRSTEAFF.

This clonotype was counted ten times or more. V gene TRBV19 combines with J gene TRBJ2-7; D could derive from TRBD1 or TRBD2 (5 bases each). The ends were cut back, 9 bases at V and 3 bases at J, with 15 bases in the middle. Germline CDR1 reads LNHDA; CDR2 reads SQIVND (reference sequence). The CDR3 runs to 13 residues. Here the CDR3 reads CASSPGLGYEQYF. For the CDR3, the DNA is TGTGCCAGCAGCCCGGGGCTTGGCTACGAGCAGTACTTC.

The chain couples TRBV19 to TRBJ1-4, with a weak D call TRBD1 (5 bases). The CDR3 has 14 amino acids. V was cut by 9 bases and J by 5 bases, with 16 bases left in between. CDR1 and CDR2 from the germline V gene are LNHDA and SQIVND (reference sequence). CDR3 protein: CASTLGGQNEKLFF. CDR3 DNA: TGTGCCAGCACCCTGGGCGGACAAAATGAAAAACTGTTTTTT.

The chain recombines TRBV19 with TRBJ1-5; tentatively, D is TRBD1 (5 bases). This CDR3 contains 12 residues. The V end was cut by 3 bases, the J end by 7 bases, with 7 bases between. Germline V gene sequence: CDR1 LNHDA, CDR2 SQIVND (reference sequence). CDR3 coding DNA: TGTGCCAGTAGTATGGGACCCCAGCCCCAGCATTTT. It specifies CASSMGPQPQHF. Supplemented by reference TRBV19 and TRBJ1-5, the full variable domain reads DGGITQSPKYLFRKEGQNVTLSCEQNLNHDAMYWYRQDPGQGLRLIYYSQIVNDFQKGDIAEGYSVSREKKESFPLTVTSAQKNPTAFYLCASSMGPQPQHFGDGTRLSIL.

This rearrangement joins TRBV29-1 to TRBJ2-7; 15 positions match TRBD2. The closer fit of TRBJ2-1 to the DNA end suggests the J call may be wrong. The CDR3 contains 13 residues. Germline lookup yields CDR1 SQVTM and CDR2 ANQGSEA. CDR3 bases: TGCAGCGTTGAGGGACTAGCGGGAGGTGAGCAGTTCTTC. Amino acids: CSVEGLAGGEQFF.

This clonotype was seen a handful of times. J is TRBJ1-5 and V is TRBV9; 8 bases align to TRBD1. V shed 4 bases and J 6 bases; nucleotides not matched to a gene: 6. Germline V lookup: CDR1 SGDLS, CDR2 YYNGEE. The CDR3 loop spans 14 amino acids. In nucleotides, the CDR3 is TGTGCCAGCAGCATACAGGGGGGGCCTCAGCCCCAGCATTTT. This encodes CASSIQGGPQPQHF. Full variable domain (outside the CDR3, taken from reference TRBV9 and TRBJ1-5): DSGVTQTPKHLITATGQRVTLRCSPRSGDLSVYWYQQSLDQGLQFLIQYYNGEERAKGNILERFSAQQFPDLHSELNLSSLELGDSALYFCASSIQGGPQPQHFGDGTRLSIL.

This rearrangement joins TRBV7-2 to TRBJ2-7; possibly TRBD1 or TRBD2 for D (5 bases each). Trimming stripped 5 bases from V and 6 bases from J, with 23 bases between. This CDR3 has 16 residues. Germline V gene sequence: CDR1 SGHTA, CDR2 FQGNSA. The CDR3 region has the DNA TGTGCCAGCAGCCAAGATTACCACGGGGCAAACTCCGAGCAGTACTTC. Protein product: CASSQDYHGANSEQYF.

V and J are TRBV29-1 and TRBJ2-7, with TRBD2 matching over 8 bases. The CDR3 is 10 amino acids. Trimming cost V 8 bases and J 7 bases; bases outside gene matches: 4. Germline V gene lookup returns CDR1 SQVTM and CDR2 ANQGSEA. The CDR3 spells CSLSGREQYF. DNA for the CDR3: TGCAGCTTGAGCGGGAGAGAGCAGTACTTC.

The V and J genes are TRBV7-8 and TRBJ1-2; a weak D match, TRBD1 (6 bases). With 2 bases removed from V and 0 bases from J, the gap between germline ends came to 19 bases. There are 18 residues in the CDR3. Germline CDR1 SGHVS, CDR2 FQNEAQ. CDR3: CASSLNWDTRLANYGYTF. The CDR3 DNA reads TGTGCCAGCAGCTTAAACTGGGACACCCGATTAGCTAACTATGGCTACACCTTC. Full variable domain (outside the CDR3, taken from reference TRBV7-8 and TRBJ1-2): GAGVSQSPRYKVAKRGQDVALRCDPISGHVSLFWYQQALGQGPEFLTYFQNEAQLDKSGLPSDRFFAERPEGSVSTLKIQRTQQEDSAVYLCASSLNWDTRLANYGYTFGSGTRLTVV.

This clonotype was found many times. The J gene is TRBJ1-2, the V gene TRBV7-8; D perhaps matches TRBD1 (5 bases). Per the germline V gene, CDR1 is SGHVS and CDR2 is FQNEAQ. The length of the CDR3 is 14 residues. The V end lost 2 bases, the J end lost 2 bases, and 9 bases lay between the germline ends. CDR3 coding DNA: TGTGCCAGCAGCTTACAGGACATGAACTATGGCTACACCTTC. It encodes CASSLQDMNYGYTF.

The gene calls are TRBV12-3 or TRBV12-4 and TRBJ1-3; D perhaps matches TRBD1 (5 bases). The V end lost 8 bases, the J end lost 0 bases, and 11 bases lay between the germline ends. The CDR3 totals 14 residues. The CDR3 sequence is CASVRGFSGNTIYF. CDR3 coding DNA: TGTGCCAGCGTACGGGGGTTCTCTGGAAACACCATATATTTT.

The chain recombines TRBV24-1 with TRBJ1-2; the D gene is possibly TRBD1 (5 bases). Germline V gene sequence: CDR1 KGHDR, CDR2 SFDVKD. This CDR3 spans 12 amino acids. Trimming removed 4 bases from V and 4 bases from J, with 6 bases in between. CDR3 DNA sequence: TGTGCCACCAGTGACGACAGCTATGGCTACACCTTC. Its protein product is CATSDDSYGYTF.

The chain has TRBV5-1 and TRBJ2-7, with D tentatively TRBD1 or TRBD2 (6 bases each). The germline V and J ends were trimmed by 1 base and 0 bases, with 14 bases remaining between them. CDR1 is SGHRS, CDR2 YFSETQ, per germline. This CDR3 has 16 amino acids. The CDR3 spells CASSLMSGASSYEQYF. CDR3 nucleotides: TGCGCCAGCAGCTTGATGTCGGGGGCGAGCTCCTACGAGCAGTACTTC.

This clonotype appeared a single time. The chain couples TRBV10-3 to TRBJ1-5, with 9 positions matching TRBD1. The CDR3 sequence is 14 residues long. The V gene's germline CDR1 is ENHRY and CDR2 SYGVKD. With V trimmed by 3 bases and J by 6 bases, 3 bases remained unmatched. The CDR3 loop is CAISEDRGAQPQHF. The CDR3 DNA reads TGTGCCATCAGTGAAGACAGGGGGGCTCAGCCCCAGCATTTT.

This clonotype was picked up many times. V usage is TRBV20-1 and J usage is TRBJ2-7; 7 nucleotides align to TRBD2. CDR1 and CDR2 from the germline V gene are DFQATT and SNEGSKA (reference sequence). Losses at the gene ends were 2 bases for V and 5 bases for J; bases not matched to a gene: 3. This CDR3 region has 12 residues. The CDR3 is CSARWRENEQYF. CDR3 coding DNA: TGCAGTGCTAGATGGCGGGAGAACGAGCAGTACTTC.

In this sample, this clonotype turned up many times. Here the CDR3 reads CASSIVGRNQPQHF. The CDR3 DNA follows: TGTGCCAGTAGTATTGTGGGGCGCAATCAGCCCCAGCATTTT. The chain uses TRBV19 and TRBJ1-5; weak D call: TRBD1 (5 bases). CDR1 LNHDA and CDR2 SQIVND come from the germline V gene (reference sequence). The CDR3 is made up of 14 amino acids. V was clipped by 3 bases and J by 2 bases, with 8 bases between them.

This clonotype was recorded at least ten times. V and J are TRBV10-3 and TRBJ1-2; 11 nucleotides match TRBD1. Looked up from germline, CDR1 is ENHRY and CDR2 is SYGVKD. This CDR3 has 14 amino acids. Trimming cost V 6 bases and J 4 bases; bases outside gene matches: 4. The CDR3 nucleotides read TGTGCCATCAGCCCCGGGACAGGGGGCTATGGCTACACCTTC. This encodes CAISPGTGGYGYTF.